One sample yielded the 21 T cell receptor beta chains listed below, sequenced in a study of shared clonotypes between healthy human individuals. The table came from immunoSEQ multiplex PCR; TCRdb's copy has only in-frame clones and leaves some out. Among more than 2 million clones listed, around 96% were seen once. Terminally differentiated effector memory CD45RA+ cells were left out of the naive CD8 fraction, which was CD45RO-negative and positively selected for CCR7. Sequencing was carried out using naive CD8+ T cells sorted from blood. Receptor source: a man aged 18 to 30 in good health.

This sequence joins TRBV7-2 and TRBJ2-7, with D perhaps matching TRBD1 (5 bases). The germline CDR1 and CDR2 sequences are SGHTA and FQGNSA. The CDR3 has 14 amino acids. V shed 2 bases and J shed 1 base, with 9 bases lying between them. This CDR3 reads CASSLFAGSYEQYF. Here the CDR3 DNA reads TGTGCCAGCAGCTTATTCGCAGGGTCCTACGAGCAGTACTTC. Full variable domain (rest looked up from reference TRBV7-2 and TRBJ2-7): GAGVSQSPSNKVTEKGKDVELRCDPISGHTALYWYRQSLGQGLEFLIYFQGNSAPDKSGLPSDRFSAERTGGSVSTLTIQRTQQEDSAVYLCASSLFAGSYEQYFGPGTRLTVT.

This chain connects TRBV19 to TRBJ2-7, with 8 nucleotides matching TRBD1. From germline, CDR1 is LNHDA and CDR2 SQIVND (reference sequence). V shed 5 bases and J 3 bases; nucleotides not matched to a gene: 6. The CDR3 sequence is 14 residues long. CDR3 loop: CASSPYRGFYEQYF. CDR3 DNA sequence: TGTGCCAGTAGTCCTTACAGGGGGTTCTACGAGCAGTACTTC.

Turning to this clone: At one boundary the junction diverges from the germline segment, which might be a read error. Other DNA sequences in the same sample also yield this CDR3. As DNA, the CDR3 is TGTGCTAGCAGCTTAGAGCAGAACACTGAAGCTTTCTTT. This sequence encodes CASSLEQNTEAFF. This chain links TRBV7-7 with TRBJ1-1; D call uncertain. This CDR3 has 13 amino acids. CDR1 SSHAT and CDR2 FNYEAQ come from the germline V gene (reference sequence).

In DNA, the CDR3 is TGTGCCAGCAGCGTAGTGTCTGGGGGGGTTTCTGACGGCTACACCTTC. Residues: CASSVVSGGVSDGYTF. The V and J genes are TRBV9 and TRBJ1-2; a weak D match, TRBD1 (5 bases). The CDR3 runs 16 residues. Between the trimmed V and J ends, which lost 0 bases and 8 bases, there was a span of 20 bases. CDR1 SGDLS and CDR2 YYNGEE come from the germline V gene. The full variable domain, rest sourced from reference TRBV9 and TRBJ1-2, is DSGVTQTPKHLITATGQRVTLRCSPRSGDLSVYWYQQSLDQGLQFLIQYYNGEERAKGNILERFSAQQFPDLHSELNLSSLELGDSALYFCASSVVSGGVSDGYTFGSGTRLTVV.

With respect to this clone: Its ends do not fully match the called genes, so a read error is possible. The V and J genes are TRBV7-7 and TRBJ2-7; either TRBD1 or TRBD2 may supply D (5 bases each). The length of the CDR3 is 15 residues. Per the germline V gene, CDR1 is SSHAT and CDR2 is FNYEAQ (reference sequence). The CDR3 nucleotides are TGTGCTAGCAGCTTAGGGACCGGCCCGGGGTACGAGCAGTACTTC. Protein product: CASSLGTGPGYEQYF.

The chain employs TRBV7-9 and TRBJ2-7; 8 nucleotides line up with TRBD1. The V gene end was trimmed by 4 bases and the J gene end by 4 bases; junction bases not matched to a gene: 9. CDR3 length: 15 amino acids. CDR1 is SEHNR, CDR2 FQNEAQ, per germline (reference sequence). The DNA for the CDR3 is TGTGCCAGCAGCTCCATAACAGGGGGAAGTTACGAGCAGTACTTC. Translating gives CASSSITGGSYEQYF. Complete variable domain (other parts from reference TRBV7-9 and TRBJ2-7): DTGVSQNPRHKITKRGQNVTFRCDPISEHNRLYWYRQTLGQGPEFLTYFQNEAQLEKSRLLSDRFSAERPKGSFSTLEIQRTEQGDSAMYLCASSSITGGSYEQYFGPGTRLTVT.

This chain joins TRBV30 and TRBJ1-1, with TRBD1 as a possible D gene (5 bases). Trimming removed 1 base at V and 0 bases at J, with 15 bases between. The CDR3 extends over 16 amino acids. Germline CDR1 reads GTSNPN; CDR2 reads SVGIG (reference sequence). As DNA, the CDR3 is TGTGCCTGGAGTGAGCGGCAGGGCACGATGAACACTGAAGCTTTCTTT. It encodes CAWSERQGTMNTEAFF.

The rearrangement links TRBV27 to TRBJ2-5; D may match TRBD1 or TRBD2 (5 bases each). CDR1 is MNHEY and CDR2 is SMNVEV in the germline V gene (reference sequence). The CDR3 has 16 amino acids. The V and J ends lost 5 bases and 1 base respectively, with 17 bases between them. The chain's CDR3 is CASSLQLPGPQETQYF. CDR3 nucleotide sequence: TGTGCCAGCAGTCTACAACTCCCGGGACCCCAAGAGACCCAGTACTTC.

The V and J genes are TRBV2 and TRBJ2-7, with D unresolved. Between the trimmed V and J ends, which lost 8 bases and 7 bases, there was a span of 18 bases. Germline CDR1 reads SNHLY; CDR2 reads FYNNEI. The CDR3 has 13 residues. The CDR3 sequence: CASGFSPFVEQYF. The CDR3 DNA reads TGTGCCAGCGGGTTCAGCCCTTTTGTGGAGCAGTACTTC.

The gene calls are TRBV7-9 and TRBJ2-7, with TRBD1 matching over 9 bases. V gave up 5 bases and J gave up 3 bases; unmatched junction bases: 5. There are 14 residues in the CDR3. Per the germline V gene, CDR1 is SEHNR and CDR2 is FQNEAQ (reference sequence). The CDR3 loop reads CASSRTGAGYEQYF. CDR3 DNA sequence: TGTGCCAGCAGCCGGACAGGGGCCGGCTACGAGCAGTACTTC.

The chain carries TRBV7-9 and TRBJ1-1; D unresolved. CDR1 and CDR2 from the germline V gene are SEHNR and FQNEAQ (reference sequence). CDR3 length: 12 amino acids. Trimming left V 6 bases short and J 7 bases short, with 12 bases between. As DNA, the CDR3 is TGTGCCAGCAGGTCTGAGAACGGTGAAGCTTTCTTT. Translated: CASRSENGEAFF.

This clone was seen only once. This chain links TRBV19 with TRBJ1-4; D unclear. Deletions cut 5 bases from V and 2 bases from J, with 12 bases between. The CDR3 sequence is 15 residues long. Looked up from germline, CDR1 is LNHDA and CDR2 is SQIVND (reference sequence). The CDR3 bases are TGTGCCAGTAGTGTTACTGGAGATACTAATGAAAAACTGTTTTTT. Protein: CASSVTGDTNEKLFF.

The chain carries TRBV9 and TRBJ2-5, with 13 nucleotides matching TRBD2. Germline CDR1 reads SGDLS; CDR2 reads YYNGEE. With 4 bases clipped from V and 4 bases from J, the junction kept 4 bases outside the gene matches. This CDR3 is built from 15 residues. The CDR3 DNA sequence: TGTGCCAGCAGCATGGGACTAGCGGGGTCAGAGACCCAGTACTTC. It yields the protein CASSMGLAGSETQYF.

This chain connects TRBV2 to TRBJ2-7; 7 nucleotides match TRBD1. The CDR3 runs to 18 residues. Trimming cost V 2 bases and J 3 bases; bases outside gene matches: 16. Germline V CDR1 and CDR2: SNHLY, FYNNEI. Here the CDR3 DNA reads TGTGCCAGCAGTGAATTGGCGTATGGGCAGGGGGTAGGCTACGAGCAGTACTTC. This sequence encodes CASSELAYGQGVGYEQYF.

This rearrangement joins TRBV2 to TRBJ1-2, with D possibly TRBD1 on 5 matching bases. The germline CDR1 and CDR2 sequences are SNHLY and FYNNEI. Trimming took off 10 bases at V and 6 bases at J, with 24 bases between the two ends. CDR3 length equals 15 residues. CDR3 in DNA: TGTGCCACCCTCGGAAGGGGAGAGTTTCTGAATGGCTACACCTTC. It yields the protein CATLGRGEFLNGYTF.

This chain links TRBV7-3 with TRBJ2-3; 10 positions match TRBD1. Germline V gene sequence: CDR1 SGHTA, CDR2 FQGTGA. This CDR3 contains 15 residues. Unmatched junction bases numbered 8, after V lost 5 bases and J lost 6 bases. DNA for the CDR3: TGTGCCAGCAGCGCCCTGACAGGGGGCTCCGATACGCAGTATTTT. It specifies CASSALTGGSDTQYF.

This sequence joins TRBV6-5 and TRBJ2-1; D uncertain. Germline CDR1 MNHEY, CDR2 SVGAGI. The V and J ends lost 6 bases and 8 bases respectively, with 14 bases between them. This CDR3 has 13 amino acids. The CDR3 sequence: CASSTDPSHEQFF. In DNA, the CDR3 is TGTGCCAGCAGCACTGACCCCAGCCATGAGCAGTTCTTC.

The rearrangement uses TRBV7-9 and TRBJ2-7, with TRBD1 matching over 8 bases. From germline, CDR1 is SEHNR and CDR2 FQNEAQ (reference sequence). The CDR3 has 14 amino acids. Trimming at V came to 5 bases and at J to 5 bases, leaving 8 bases not matched to a gene. The CDR3 reads CASSAEDRVHEQYF. CDR3 nucleotides: TGTGCCAGCAGCGCAGAGGACAGGGTCCACGAGCAGTACTTC.

This clone appeared a single time. This rearrangement joins TRBV7-3 to TRBJ2-1; D is perhaps TRBD2 (6 bases). Germline CDR1 SGHTA, CDR2 FQGTGA. The CDR3 has 15 residues. V was clipped by 1 base and J by 2 bases, with 9 bases between them. CDR3: CASSLSGVPYNEQFF. DNA for the CDR3: TGTGCCAGCAGCTTAAGCGGGGTACCCTACAATGAGCAGTTCTTC.

The chain is built from TRBV28 and TRBJ2-2, with D hard to call. V gave up 2 bases and J gave up 4 bases, with 11 bases separating them. The CDR3 loop spans 15 amino acids. CDR1 MDHEN and CDR2 SYDVKM come from the germline V gene. The CDR3: CASSLGVRLTGELFF. CDR3 DNA: TGTGCCAGCAGTTTAGGGGTCAGACTCACCGGGGAGCTGTTTTTT.

This rearrangement joins TRBV30 to TRBJ1-2; D uncertain. The germline CDR1 and CDR2 sequences are GTSNPN and SVGIG (reference sequence). The CDR3 has 10 amino acids. The V end lost 3 bases, the J end lost 6 bases, and 5 bases lay between the germline ends. The CDR3 here is CAWRQNGYTF. The CDR3, as DNA: TGTGCCTGGAGACAGAATGGCTACACCTTC.